The 8 T cell receptor beta chains below come from one sample, sequenced in a study of control samples from healthy donors and cancer patients. Profiled with immunoSEQ multiplex PCR; TCRdb holds only in-frame clones, not every one. Among some 150,000 clones, roughly 92% were seen once, and the ten largest hold about 2.4%. The sample consisted of blood. The origin of the receptors is a man in his forties or fifties in good health.

The chain carries TRBV28 and TRBJ1-3, with D unclear. Germline CDR1 and CDR2: MDHEN and SYDVKM. The V end lost 6 bases, the J end lost 3 bases, and 15 bases lay between the germline ends. The CDR3 length is 15 residues. The DNA of the CDR3 is TGTGCCAGCAGCCTGACCCTGGGGAGTGGAAACACCATATATTTT. Amino acids: CASSLTLGSGNTIYF.

The chain combines TRBV5-1 with TRBJ2-7, with 9 bases identical to TRBD2. V shed 0 bases and J 6 bases; nucleotides not matched to a gene: 7. From germline, CDR1 is SGHRS and CDR2 YFSETQ. The CDR3 has 15 amino acids. CDR3 in DNA: TGCGCCAGCAGCTTGGAGGCGGGAGGGCCCGGCGAGCAGTACTTC. Amino acids: CASSLEAGGPGEQYF.

The CDR3 sequence: CASTVSGVSQETQYF. CDR3 coding DNA: TGCGCCAGCACGGTATCAGGGGTTTCCCAAGAGACCCAGTACTTC. The V call is TRBV5-1, the J call TRBJ2-5, with a tentative D call TRBD1 (6 bases). Germline V gene lookup returns CDR1 SGHRS and CDR2 YFSETQ. The CDR3 has 15 amino acids. V was shortened by 6 bases and J by 1 base, with 16 bases between the two germline ends.

The chain is built from TRBV10-3 and TRBJ2-5; D is possibly TRBD2 (5 bases). Trimming pared 0 bases from V and 2 bases from J, leaving 10 bases between. In germline, CDR1 is ENHRY, CDR2 SYGVKD. This CDR3 is 15 amino acids long. The CDR3 DNA reads as TGTGCCATCAGTGAGTCAAGCGGAGCGCAAGAGACCCAGTACTTC. Amino acids: CAISESSGAQETQYF.

Here the CDR3 reads CASSLGSGQGITGYTF. In nucleotides, the CDR3 is TGTGCCAGCAGCTTAGGGTCCGGACAGGGGATTACGGGCTACACCTTC. The chain has TRBV7-9 and TRBJ1-2; 9 bases agree with TRBD1. The CDR3 has 16 residues. V dropped 1 base and J dropped 8; count of bases not matched to a gene: 11. Germline lookup yields CDR1 SEHNR and CDR2 FQNEAQ (reference sequence).

This chain links TRBV7-9 with TRBJ1-5; D not resolved. V was pared by 5 bases and J by 6 bases, with 8 bases between. The CDR3 covers 12 residues. The V gene's germline CDR1 is SEHNR and CDR2 FQNEAQ (reference sequence). CDR3 protein: CASSPPGQPQHF. The CDR3 DNA follows: TGTGCCAGCAGCCCACCCGGTCAGCCCCAGCATTTT.

V and J are TRBV24-1 and TRBJ2-3; D may be TRBD2 (6 bases). Germline CDR1 reads KGHDR; CDR2 reads SFDVKD. The V end was cut by 4 bases, the J end by 2 bases, with 15 bases between. The CDR3 is made up of 16 amino acids. The CDR3, as DNA: TGTGCCACCAGTGACTCCTTTGCGGGGCCCACAGATACGCAGTATTTT. It translates to CATSDSFAGPTDTQYF.

The rearrangement joins TRBV11-2 to TRBJ2-7; D ambiguous. V was pared by 5 bases and J by 7 bases, with 12 bases between. The germline gives CDR1 SGHAT, CDR2 FQNNGV. The CDR3 is made up of 12 amino acids. The CDR3 protein is CASSPLGREQYF. CDR3 sequence (DNA): TGTGCCAGCAGCCCCCTGGGCCGGGAGCAGTACTTC.